This TCR beta chain originates from a study of a mutant IDH1 vaccine in newly diagnosed glioma. Study information: Treated individuals were approximately 60% male and about 38% female, averaging roughly 39 years of age. Beforehand, treatment had been radiotherapy, temozolomide, or both; the majority received both. Notes on the study in general: Pseudoprogression apparently lacked any relation to changes in top peripheral T cell clonotypes.

The germline V and J ends were trimmed by 3 bases and 2 bases, with 14 bases remaining between them. Germline V CDR1 and CDR2: GTSNPN, SVGIG (reference sequence). This CDR3 has 15 residues. Time point noted: week 5, during vaccination. Alongside topical imiquimod, each dose of vaccine comprised 300 ug of mutant IDH1 20-mer peptide. Sequenced by immunoSEQ multiplex PCR; TCRdb stores in-frame clones only, minus some. The sample contains about 53,000 clones, 65% to 90% of which appear only once. Remarks on this clone: The antigen is unknown.

J is TRBJ1-3 and V is TRBV30, with D possibly TRBD1 on 5 matching bases. Source: PBMCs, taken from a glioma patient whose treatment included an IDH1 peptide vaccine. This TCR derives from a woman between 18 and 29 years old with glioma. Some clones in this sample may be carry-over from other donors' samples. CDR3 in DNA: TGTGCCTGGAGACCTTCCGGGACGGCTGGAAACACCATATATTTT. This codes for CAWRPSGTAGNTIYF.